This entry lists 4 T cell receptor beta chains sequenced from one sample in a study of blood T cell repertoires in COVID-19. Sequencing used immunoSEQ multiplex PCR; TCRdb keeps in-frame clones, though not all of them. The repertoire holds around 230,000 clones, with around 83% as singletons. The material sequenced was peripheral blood. These receptors were collected from a man in his forties who had recovered from COVID-19.

In the case of this clone: This CDR3 is also generated by other DNA sequences in the sample. The V gene is TRBV5-1, the J gene TRBJ1-2, with D possibly matching TRBD1 (6 bases). The CDR3 has 15 residues. Germline V gene sequence: CDR1 SGHRS, CDR2 YFSETQ. The germline V and J ends were trimmed by 0 bases and 3 bases, with 12 bases remaining between them. The DNA for the CDR3 is TGCGCCAGCAGCTTGGGGCAGGGGAGGGACTATGGCTACACCTTC. This sequence encodes CASSLGQGRDYGYTF.

This clone was counted a single time. The CDR3 sequence: CASSPRTENYGYTF. In DNA form, the CDR3 reads TGTGCCAGCAGTCCAAGGACAGAGAACTATGGCTACACCTTC. The V call is TRBV2, the J call TRBJ1-2; tentatively, D is TRBD1 (6 bases). The CDR3 runs to 14 residues. Germline-derived CDR1 and CDR2 are SNHLY and FYNNEI. With 5 bases removed from V and 2 bases from J, the gap between germline ends came to 12 bases.

As DNA, the CDR3 is TGTGCCAGCAGTGAAAGCACCCGGCAGTACTTC. The encoded protein is CASSESTRQYF. V usage is TRBV25-1 and J usage is TRBJ2-7; D ambiguous. Trimming stripped 2 bases from V and 9 bases from J, with 8 bases between. The CDR3 runs 11 residues. CDR1 is MGHDK, CDR2 SYGVNS, per germline.

The chain employs TRBV27 and TRBJ2-1; 7 bases are a match to TRBD2. Germline CDR1 MNHEY, CDR2 SMNVEV (reference sequence). The CDR3 is made up of 15 amino acids. J lost 6 bases, V lost 5 bases, and 10 bases had no gene match. The CDR3 spells CASSPNLRTSNEQFF. In DNA form, the CDR3 reads TGTGCCAGCAGTCCGAACCTAAGGACTAGCAATGAGCAGTTCTTC.